One and the same sample provided the 11 T cell receptor beta chains below, sequenced in a study of T cell changes during pregnancy in multiple sclerosis. Data came from immunoSEQ multiplex PCR; TCRdb stores just in-frame clones and leaves some out. Altogether about 80,000 clones are present, around 92% being singletons, with the ten largest covering roughly 1.4%. Material: peripheral blood, obtained before pregnancy. These receptors all stem from a female donor with multiple sclerosis, enrolled in a pregnancy study.

This clone was detected only once. The chain combines TRBV6-6 with TRBJ1-1, with 7 bases identical to TRBD1. CDR3 length equals 15 residues. The germline V gene has CDR1 MNHNY and CDR2 SVGAGI (reference sequence). The V gene end was trimmed by 6 bases and the J gene end by 1 base; junction bases not matched to a gene: 8. CDR3 region: CASSKDRAGNTEAFF. Written as DNA, the CDR3 is TGTGCCAGCAGCAAAGACAGGGCCGGGAACACTGAAGCTTTCTTT.

DNA for the CDR3: TGTGCCAGCAGCAAGGGGACAGGAGGTTTGGGCTATGGCTACACCTTC. Protein product: CASSKGTGGLGYGYTF. This sequence joins TRBV7-8 and TRBJ1-2, with 8 bases identical to TRBD1. Trimming at V came to 5 bases and at J to 4 bases, leaving 12 bases not matched to a gene. Per germline, CDR1 SGHVS and CDR2 FQNEAQ. The CDR3 extends over 16 amino acids.

The gene calls are TRBV6-1 and TRBJ1-4, with D perhaps matching TRBD1 (5 bases). V lost 4 bases and J 7 bases, leaving 16 bases between the germline ends. The germline CDR1 and CDR2 sequences are MNHNS and SASEGT. CDR3 size: 15 residues. CDR3: CASSVRGDVSEKLFF. The CDR3 DNA reads TGTGCCAGCAGTGTACGGGGGGACGTGAGTGAAAAACTGTTTTTT.

The chain couples TRBV7-9 to TRBJ1-6; no clear D. CDR3 length: 15 residues. Trimming stripped 7 bases from V and 0 bases from J, with 10 bases between. Germline lookup yields CDR1 SEHNR and CDR2 FQNEAQ (reference sequence). In nucleotides, the CDR3 is TGTGCCAGCAATGACCACAGCTCCTATAATTCACCCCTCCACTTT. Protein sequence: CASNDHSSYNSPLHF. The complete variable domain, with remaining parts taken from reference TRBV7-9 and TRBJ1-6, reads DTGVSQNPRHKITKRGQNVTFRCDPISEHNRLYWYRQTLGQGPEFLTYFQNEAQLEKSRLLSDRFSAERPKGSFSTLEIQRTEQGDSAMYLCASNDHSSYNSPLHFGNGTRLTVT.

The chain has TRBV29-1 and TRBJ2-6; D unresolved. V was pared by 2 bases and J by 0 bases, with 5 bases between. Germline V lookup: CDR1 SQVTM, CDR2 ANQGSEA. The CDR3 runs to 14 residues. The CDR3 DNA reads as TGCAGCGTTGAAAGCCCCTCTGGGGCCAACGTCCTGACTTTC. This sequence encodes CSVESPSGANVLTF.

The V call is TRBV18, the J call TRBJ1-6, with D perhaps TRBD1 (6 bases). CDR3 length: 14 amino acids. Germline CDR1 reads KGHSH; CDR2 reads LQKENI. Trimming pared 3 bases from V and 6 bases from J, leaving 9 bases between. CDR3 sequence: CASSPRDINSPLHF. The CDR3 region has the DNA TGTGCCAGCTCACCCCGGGACATTAATTCACCCCTCCACTTT.

This clone was recorded once. This chain joins TRBV6-5 and TRBJ2-3, with 9 positions matching TRBD1. Germline loops: CDR1 MNHEY, CDR2 SVGAGI. V lost 4 bases, J lost 0 bases, and 2 bases stayed unmatched. This CDR3 region has 15 residues. CDR3 in DNA: TGTGCCAGCAGTTTCGGACAGGGGAGCACAGATACGCAGTATTTT. Its translation is CASSFGQGSTDTQYF.

This clone was found once. The CDR3 bases are TGTGCCAGCAGCAACCTCGGGGGGAGGAACTATGGCTACACCTTC. Protein sequence: CASSNLGGRNYGYTF. V usage is TRBV7-6 and J usage is TRBJ1-2; TRBD1 might be the D (5 bases). Germline values: CDR1 SGHVS, CDR2 FNYEAQ. V lost 5 bases and J lost 2, with 15 bases in between. The CDR3 is 15 amino acids. The whole variable domain, remainder taken from reference TRBV7-6 and TRBJ1-2, is GAGVSQSPRYKVTKRGQDVALRCDPISGHVSLYWYRQALGQGPEFLTYFNYEAQQDKSGLPNDRFSAERPEGSISTLTIQRTEQRDSAMYRCASSNLGGRNYGYTFGSGTRLTVV.

The chain couples TRBV7-6 to TRBJ1-1; the match to TRBD1 covers 9 bases. The CDR3 totals 15 residues. Per germline, CDR1 SGHVS and CDR2 FNYEAQ. After removal of 5 bases from V and 6 bases from J, the junction contained 10 bases not matched to a gene. The CDR3 bases are TGTGCCAGCAGCCCTGGGACAGGGTCCAGGGCTGAAGCTTTCTTT. This sequence encodes CASSPGTGSRAEAFF.

The rearrangement links TRBV27 to TRBJ1-5, with D tentatively TRBD1 (5 bases). The CDR3 contains 15 residues. Germline V CDR1 and CDR2: MNHEY, SMNVEV (reference sequence). The V end was cut by 5 bases, the J end by 0 bases, with 11 bases between. In DNA form, the CDR3 reads TGTGCCAGCAGTCCTCAGACAGTTAGCAATCAGCCCCAGCATTTT. This sequence encodes CASSPQTVSNQPQHF.

This chain uses TRBV5-1 with TRBJ1-1, with D perhaps matching TRBD1 (6 bases). This CDR3 is built from 15 residues. V shed 3 bases and J shed 5 bases, with 17 bases lying between them. The V gene's germline CDR1 is SGHRS and CDR2 YFSETQ. CDR3 region: CASSYRASGLTEAFF. The CDR3 nucleotides are TGCGCCAGCAGCTACAGGGCTTCGGGGCTTACTGAAGCTTTCTTT.